Sequencing of this T cell receptor beta chain was carried out in a study of patients and donors after allogeneic stem cell transplantation (TCRdb year 2020). This clonotype was picked up a small number of times. What this receptor recognizes is not known. No much larger clone is present one base from it, and per-base qualities are unavailable. Preparation of the library involved RT-PCR. Sequencing was carried out with a NextSeq 550. TCRdb took the public reads, trimmed them with fastp at Q25, ran MiXCR for clone calling and kept in-frame beta chains. A single entry per CDR3 protein holds the most common genes and DNA from its merged rows. The sample table records hundreds of thousands of distinct CDR3 sequences; more than 15% of these occur just once. The ten largest clones represent around 7.2% of the sample. At the junction V is shortened by 2 bases and J by 3 bases, with 11 bases in between. Including cysteine and phenylalanine, the CDR3 has 15 amino acids. Only the CDR3 portion is preserved as DNA: 45 bases, with reading frame beginning at the first base. CDR1 and CDR2 are read off the germline V gene as SNHLY and FYNNEI.

The receptor was derived from a human donor who was either an allogeneic HSCT recipient or a stem cell or donor lymphocyte infusion donor (not recorded which). It is not recorded whose cells these are; they may come from a transplant donor. Material for sequencing was blood, either unsorted or a sorted T cell fraction (not recorded which). The chain joins TRBV2 to TRBJ2-4; the D gene is perhaps TRBD2, on 6 matching bases. The sequenced DNA: TGTGCCAGCAGTGAAACTAGCTTGGGCAAAAACATTCAGTACTTC. The translation is CASSETSLGKNIQYF.